This T cell receptor beta chain appears in the sequencing data of a study of blood T cell repertoires in COVID-19. Data came from immunoSEQ multiplex PCR; TCRdb stores just in-frame clones and leaves some out. In the table there are 390,000 or so clones, about nine tenths of which are singletons. The sequenced material came from peripheral blood. The TCR sequence derives from a young woman with active or convalescent COVID-19.

The CDR3 coding sequence is TGCGCCAGCAGCTGGACAGGGGGTGGAGACGAGCAGTACTTC. Protein: CASSWTGGGDEQYF. The chain couples TRBV5-1 to TRBJ2-7; TRBD1 aligns across 10 bases. This CDR3 is built from 14 residues. Per germline, CDR1 SGHRS and CDR2 YFSETQ. V shed 3 bases, J shed 5 bases, and the junction held 5 bases outside the gene matches.